Presented here are 8 T cell receptor beta chains from one specimen sequenced in a study of technical replicates of blood from four donors. TCRdb's copy holds only in-frame clones and misses some; the assay was immunoSEQ multiplex PCR. Found here are about 61,000 clones, about 96% of them singletons; the top ten hold 0.19%. Specimen: T cells isolated from PBMCs. These receptors were collected from a human donor in good health.

The V call is TRBV7-8, the J call TRBJ2-1; 9 positions match TRBD1. Germline CDR1 reads SGHVS; CDR2 reads FQNEAQ. CDR3 size: 19 residues. J was trimmed by 0 bases and V by 2 bases; bases with no gene match: 11. The CDR3 region is CASSLIGQGFGGSYNEQFF. The CDR3 nucleotides read TGTGCCAGCAGCTTAATAGGACAGGGGTTTGGGGGCTCCTACAATGAGCAGTTCTTC.

This clone has only one observation. J is TRBJ2-1 and V is TRBV11-2, with TRBD2 identical over 10 bases. The junction had 13 bases not matched to a gene; V was cut back by 7 bases and J by 7 bases. CDR1 and CDR2 (germline): SGHAT, FQNNGV. The CDR3 has 16 amino acids. The CDR3 nucleotides are TGTGCCAGCAAAGGGGAACTAAGCGGGAGGGGTAATGAGCAGTTCTTC. Residues: CASKGELSGRGNEQFF.

Only one count was recorded for this clone. This rearrangement joins TRBV27 to TRBJ2-7; D gene unclear. Germline V CDR1 and CDR2: MNHEY, SMNVEV (reference sequence). The V end lost 5 bases, the J end lost 0 bases, and 8 bases lay between the germline ends. CDR3 length equals 13 residues. The CDR3: CASSILPSYEQYF. For the CDR3, the DNA is TGTGCCAGCAGTATACTGCCCTCCTACGAGCAGTACTTC.

This chain joins TRBV7-9 and TRBJ2-1, with 7 bases that match TRBD2. Germline loops: CDR1 SEHNR, CDR2 FQNEAQ (reference sequence). The CDR3 is 15 residues long. Unmatched junction bases numbered 7, after V lost 5 bases and J lost 3 bases. The CDR3 spells CASSGGSKNYNEQFF. As DNA, the CDR3 is TGTGCCAGCAGCGGCGGGAGTAAGAACTACAATGAGCAGTTCTTC.

The rearrangement joins TRBV7-8 to TRBJ2-7; 10 bases map to TRBD1. J gave up 4 bases and V 1 base, and 7 bases lay outside the gene matches. Germline V gene data show CDR1 as SGHVS and CDR2 as FQNEAQ. There are 16 residues in the CDR3. CDR3 loop: CASSLGGQGGVYEQYF. The CDR3 DNA follows: TGTGCCAGCAGCTTAGGAGGACAGGGGGGAGTATACGAGCAGTACTTC. The whole variable domain, filled in from reference TRBV7-8 and TRBJ2-7, reads GAGVSQSPRYKVAKRGQDVALRCDPISGHVSLFWYQQALGQGPEFLTYFQNEAQLDKSGLPSDRFFAERPEGSVSTLKIQRTQQEDSAVYLCASSLGGQGGVYEQYFGPGTRLTVT.

This chain connects TRBV7-9 to TRBJ1-5; 8 bases line up with TRBD1. V was clipped by 5 bases and J by 4 bases; unmatched bases: 7. CDR1 SEHNR and CDR2 FQNEAQ come from the germline V gene (reference sequence). The CDR3 spans 15 residues. The CDR3 region is CASSEGQVGNQPQHF. CDR3 nucleotide sequence: TGTGCCAGCAGCGAGGGACAGGTCGGGAATCAGCCCCAGCATTTT. The full variable domain, completed using reference TRBV7-9 and TRBJ1-5, is DTGVSQNPRHKITKRGQNVTFRCDPISEHNRLYWYRQTLGQGPEFLTYFQNEAQLEKSRLLSDRFSAERPKGSFSTLEIQRTEQGDSAMYLCASSEGQVGNQPQHFGDGTRLSIL.

The J gene is TRBJ1-2, the V gene TRBV27; 7 bases fit TRBD1. Trimming removed 8 bases from V and 7 bases from J; junction bases left unmatched: 10. Germline-derived CDR1 and CDR2 are MNHEY and SMNVEV (reference sequence). CDR3 size: 13 residues. CDR3 DNA: TGTGCCAGCGCCTCCGACAGGGCGGGTGGCTACACCTTC. Its protein is CASASDRAGGYTF.

V usage is TRBV7-8 and J usage is TRBJ1-5; 9 bases match TRBD1. With V trimmed by 6 bases and J by 1 base, 4 bases remained unmatched. This CDR3 is 15 amino acids long. The germline CDR1 and CDR2 sequences are SGHVS and FQNEAQ. The CDR3: CASSYDRGSNQPQHF. The CDR3 DNA reads TGTGCCAGCAGTTATGACAGGGGGAGCAATCAGCCCCAGCATTTT.